This T cell receptor (delta chain) originates from a study of Vδ1+ human thymocytes (dated by TCRdb to 2016 to 2019). For the wider study: As a data resource, the study described the mRNA-level TRG and TRD CDR3 repertoires of highly purified Vdelta1+ thymocytes obtained from young children. Validation of the multiplex-based CDR3 amplicon strategy against 5'RACE-based CDR3 amplicon generation methods had been performed previously.

Comments on this clone: The specificity of this receptor is unknown. Qualities for individual bases were not recorded, and no much larger clone is one base off.

RNA was isolated using the RNeasy mini kit, and reverse transcription was performed with Superscript III. To generate the CDR3 amplicons, a multiplex PCR was run using pooled V-gene forward primers together with a constant-region reverse primer that carried Illumina adaptor overhangs. After gel purification, the amplicons were indexed with Nextera index primers during about 8 additional PCR cycles and then purified using AMPure XP beads. The libraries were sequenced on an Illumina MiSeq using paired-end 250 bp reads, dual indexing and an approximately 18% PhiX spike-in. As for the original processing: Reads were quality checked with FastQC, and TRG read pairs were merged with ea-utils fastq-join. Sequences were annotated with IMGT/HighV-QUEST, keeping only productive sequences with unambiguous V-gene assignment; clonotypes were defined by identical CDR3 sequence. For downstream analysis, the tools were VDJtools 1.1.1, tcR 2.2.3, Treemap and vegan Shannon diversity in R 3.4.4. With CATT, TCRdb called clones again from the public reads; duplicate DNA rows were later joined. TCRdb's processing, not the study's, gives the V and J calls here. A total of 45,000 to 75,000 delta-chain clones appear in this sample, roughly 15% of them only once. About 0.4% of the sample is held by the ten biggest clonotypes.

Thymic samples were depleted of alphabeta T cells, then CD3+ TCRVdelta1+ TCRVdelta2- thymocytes were FACS-sorted. A purity of roughly 98% to 99.6% was achieved for sorted Vdelta1+ thymocytes. Thymic specimens were obtained from 8 paediatric patients, aged from about 5 days to 16 months, who were undergoing corrective cardiac surgery. After the thymic tissue was dispersed, mononuclear cells were isolated using a Histopaque-1077 density gradient. Staining used anti-TCRVdelta1 clone TS8.2, anti-TCRVdelta2 clone B6, anti-CD3 clone HIT3a and anti-TCRalphabeta clone IP26 antibodies. CDR1 is given as TSWWSYY and CDR2 as QGS, both from the germline V gene. Measured from the cysteine to the phenylalanine, the CDR3 is 24 residues long. The sequence is cut down to CDR3 DNA, 72 bases in frame from base 1. The V end loses 1 base and the J end loses 1 base, and a stretch of 37 bases separates them. On the study overall, not on this receptor specifically: Unlike the oligoclonal repertoires in peripheral blood, the thymic TRG and TRD repertoires appeared highly polyclonal, with Gaussian CDR3 length distributions. Because no clustering by age or sex was seen, donors were not stratified by age or sex in the analyses. Numerous TRG clonotypes were shared among donors (up to roughly 7x10^3), while TRD repertoires were essentially private (a maximum of roughly 120 shared). The authors advised highly purified populations and single-cell validation, since unexpected Vdelta2 sequences could cause misinterpretation of bulk repertoire data. Despite high sort purity, about 22% of thymic TRD sequences were Vdelta2 (and few Vdelta3), unlike peripheral blood Vdelta1+ controls.

The chain joins TRDV1 to TRDJ1; the D gene is possibly TRDD2 or TRDD3, with 7 bases matching each. Sequenced material: Vdelta1+ gamma-delta thymocytes from the thymus. The sample's cell subset or site label is to be understood as: FACS-sorted CD3+ TCRalphabeta- TCRVdelta1+ TCRVdelta2- thymocytes. The clonotype was recovered from a girl in the first two years of life who had congenital heart surgery. The CDR3 sequence is CALGEPFSYIPTGAAQEGTDKLIF. The DNA sequence reads TGTGCTCTTGGGGAACCCTTTTCCTACATTCCTACTGGGGCCGCCCAAGAGGGCACCGATAAACTCATCTTT.